The next 12 T cell receptor beta chains were all read from a single sample in a study of radiotherapy plus CTLA-4 blockade in lung cancer. Method: immunoSEQ multiplex PCR; TCRdb's copy keeps in-frame clones and lacks some. The table shows tens of thousands of clones, with roughly 85% occurring only once. The sample consisted of peripheral blood, taken from a patient treated with radiotherapy plus ipilimumab. These receptors all come from a human donor with non-small cell lung cancer who had a complete response to radiotherapy plus ipilimumab.

Remarks on this clone: One junction end does not reproduce the germline sequence, and a read error may be involved. The chain couples TRBV5-5 to TRBJ2-1, with a tentative D call TRBD1 (5 bases). Per germline, CDR1 SGHKS and CDR2 YYEKEE (reference sequence). The CDR3 has 13 amino acids. The CDR3: CASSLQGSNGQFF. In DNA form, the CDR3 reads TGTGCCAGCAGCTTGCAGGGTAGCAATGGGCAGTTCTTC.

This chain links TRBV6-1 with TRBJ2-7, with D possibly called TRBD1 or TRBD2 (6 bases each). Trimming shortened V by 4 bases and J by 3 bases, and 16 bases separated the two germline ends. The CDR3 contains 15 residues. Per the germline V gene, CDR1 is MNHNS and CDR2 is SASEGT. The CDR3 nucleotides are TGTGCCAGCAGTGTTGCGGGACAAAACATCTACGAGCAGTACTTC. It translates to CASSVAGQNIYEQYF.

The chain combines TRBV7-2 with TRBJ2-7; no reliable D call. CDR3 length equals 15 residues. Germline loops: CDR1 SGHTA, CDR2 FQGNSA. V was pared by 1 base and J by 2 bases, with 12 bases between. The CDR3 is CASSLGHSATYEQYV. DNA of the CDR3: TGTGCCAGCAGCTTAGGGCACTCCGCAACCTACGAGCAGTACGTC.

This chain joins TRBV28 and TRBJ1-2; 11 bases agree with TRBD1. This CDR3 is built from 16 residues. V lost 6 bases, J lost 4 bases, and 10 bases stayed unmatched. Per the germline V gene, CDR1 is MDHEN and CDR2 is SYDVKM. CDR3 residues: CASRPEGQGVPYGYTF. CDR3 coding DNA: TGTGCCAGCAGGCCCGAGGGACAGGGGGTTCCCTATGGCTACACCTTC.

A word on this clone: The same CDR3 also results from other DNA sequences found in this sample. Written as DNA, the CDR3 is TGCGCCAGCAGCTTGGGATCCACCGGGGAGCTGTTTTTT. Amino acid sequence: CASSLGSTGELFF. The rearrangement uses TRBV5-1 and TRBJ2-2; D remains ambiguous. There are 13 residues in the CDR3. Germline V gives CDR1 SGHRS, CDR2 YFSETQ. Trimming removed 0 bases at V and 4 bases at J, with 4 bases between.

This rearrangement joins TRBV2 to TRBJ2-1; D is undetermined. V gave up 6 bases and J gave up 7 bases, with 7 bases separating them. This CDR3 is 11 amino acids long. CDR1 and CDR2 from the germline V gene are SNHLY and FYNNEI. This CDR3 is CASRYDNEQFF. The CDR3 DNA reads as TGTGCCAGCAGGTACGATAATGAGCAGTTCTTC. Full variable domain (remainder filled in from reference TRBV2 and TRBJ2-1): EPEVTQTPSHQVTQMGQEVILRCVPISNHLYFYWYRQILGQKVEFLVSFYNNEISEKSEIFDDQFSVERPDGSNFTLKIRSTKLEDSAMYFCASRYDNEQFFGPGTRLTVL.

This chain uses TRBV4-1 with TRBJ1-1, with D maybe TRBD1 (5 bases). The CDR3 has 15 residues. V was shortened by 4 bases and J by 1 base, with 13 bases between the two germline ends. CDR1 MGHRA and CDR2 YSYEKL come from the germline V gene. The CDR3 sequence is CASSLEPTANTEAFF. Written as DNA, the CDR3 is TGCGCCAGCAGCCTTGAACCGACAGCGAACACTGAAGCTTTCTTT.

This chain uses TRBV7-2 with TRBJ1-2, with D possibly TRBD1 on 6 matching bases. Germline V CDR1 and CDR2: SGHTA, FQGNSA. V gave up 5 bases and J gave up 2 bases, with 15 bases separating them. The CDR3 has 15 amino acids. Here the CDR3 reads CASSPGGGVNYGYTF. CDR3 DNA: TGTGCCAGCAGCCCTGGGGGGGGCGTCAACTATGGCTACACCTTC.

The chain is built from TRBV27 and TRBJ2-7; 8 nucleotides agree with TRBD1. From germline, CDR1 is MNHEY and CDR2 SMNVEV (reference sequence). There are 14 residues in the CDR3. Germline trimming cut 6 bases from V and 3 bases from J; bases unmatched to any gene: 7. CDR3 sequence (DNA): TGTGCCAGCAGCCGGACAGGGCTAAACTACGAGCAGTACGTC. Encoded protein: CASSRTGLNYEQYV.

The chain couples TRBV15 to TRBJ2-7; D could derive from TRBD1 or TRBD2 (5 bases each). Trimming shortened V by 3 bases and J by 6 bases, and 12 bases separated the two germline ends. Germline V gives CDR1 LNHNV, CDR2 YYDKDF (reference sequence). The CDR3 has 13 amino acids. CDR3 region: CATSRWGTVEQYF. CDR3 DNA sequence: TGTGCCACCAGCAGGTGGGGGACGGTCGAGCAGTACTTC. Variable domain in full (rest from reference TRBV15 and TRBJ2-7): DAMVIQNPRYQVTQFGKPVTLSCSQTLNHNVMYWYQQKSSQAPKLLFHYYDKDFNNEADTPDNFQSRRPNTSFCFLDIRSPGLGDTAMYLCATSRWGTVEQYFGPGTRLTVT.

This sequence joins TRBV18 and TRBJ1-1; D gene ambiguous. V lost 0 bases and J 6 bases, leaving 11 bases between the germline ends. The germline CDR1 and CDR2 sequences are KGHSH and LQKENI. This CDR3 comprises 14 residues. CDR3 bases: TGTGCCAGCTCACCACCGCAGGAATCATCTGAAGCTTTCTTT. It yields the protein CASSPPQESSEAFF.

This clone has more than one count but fewer than ten. This chain connects TRBV6-4 to TRBJ2-2, with D possibly TRBD1 on 6 matching bases. The germline V and J ends were trimmed by 4 bases and 1 base, with 7 bases remaining between them. There are 14 residues in the CDR3. Per germline, CDR1 MRHNA and CDR2 SNTAGT. CDR3 nucleotide sequence: TGTGCCAGCAGTGCACAGGGGAACACCGGGGAGCTGTTTTTT. It translates to CASSAQGNTGELFF.